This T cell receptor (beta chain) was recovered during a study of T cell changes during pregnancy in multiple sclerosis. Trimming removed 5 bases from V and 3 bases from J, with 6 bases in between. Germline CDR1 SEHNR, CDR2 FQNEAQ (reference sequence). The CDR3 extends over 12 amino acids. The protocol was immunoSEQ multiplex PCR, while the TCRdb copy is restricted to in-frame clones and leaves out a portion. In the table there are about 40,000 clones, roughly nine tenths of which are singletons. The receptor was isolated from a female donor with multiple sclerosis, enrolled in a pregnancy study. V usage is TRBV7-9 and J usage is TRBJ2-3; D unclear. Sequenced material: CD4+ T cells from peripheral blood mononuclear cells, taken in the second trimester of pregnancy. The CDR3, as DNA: TGTGCCAGCAGCCCCTCTACAGATACGCAGTATTTT. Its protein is CASSPSTDTQYF.